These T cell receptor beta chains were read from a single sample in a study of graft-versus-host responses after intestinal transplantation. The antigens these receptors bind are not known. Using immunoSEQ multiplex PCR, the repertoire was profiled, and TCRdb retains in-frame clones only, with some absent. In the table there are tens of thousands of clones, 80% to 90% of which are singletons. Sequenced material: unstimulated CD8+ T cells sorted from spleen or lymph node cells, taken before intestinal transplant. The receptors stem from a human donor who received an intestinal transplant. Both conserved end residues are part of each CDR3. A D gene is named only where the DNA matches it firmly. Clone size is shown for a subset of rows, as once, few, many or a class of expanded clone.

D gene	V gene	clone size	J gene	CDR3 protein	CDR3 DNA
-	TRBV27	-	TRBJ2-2	CASSLRGTGGELFF	TGTGCCAGCAGTCTCAGGGGTACTGGCGGGGAGCTGTTTTTT
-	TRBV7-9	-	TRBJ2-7	CASNSGNSYEQYF	TGTGCCAGCAATTCAGGGAACTCCTACGAGCAGTACTTC
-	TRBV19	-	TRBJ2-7	CASSARQKPYEQYF	TGTGCCAGTAGTGCCCGACAGAAACCCTACGAGCAGTACTTC
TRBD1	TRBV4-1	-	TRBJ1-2	CASSHDLGQGGNGYTF	TGCGCCAGCAGCCACGACCTGGGGCAGGGGGGTAATGGCTACACCTTC
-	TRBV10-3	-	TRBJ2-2	CAISEDSNTGELFF	TGTGCTATCAGTGAGGACAGCAACACCGGGGAGCTGTTTTTT
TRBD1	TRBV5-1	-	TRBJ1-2	CASWGRKNRGLRLYGYTF	TGCGCCAGCTGGGGGAGAAAAAACAGGGGGTTGAGGCTCTATGGCTACACCTTC
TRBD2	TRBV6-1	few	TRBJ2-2	CASSKSSGDTGELFF	TGTGCCAGCAGTAAATCTAGCGGAGACACCGGGGAGCTGTTTTTT
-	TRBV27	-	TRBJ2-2	CASSLSGANTGELFF	TGTGCCAGCAGTTTATCCGGGGCGAACACCGGGGAGCTGTTTTTT
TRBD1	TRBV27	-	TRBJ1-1	CASSYSASVTFDRARVNTEAFF	TGTGCCAGCAGTTACTCCGCCTCGGTCACCTTCGACAGGGCGAGGGTGAACACTGAAGCTTTCTTT
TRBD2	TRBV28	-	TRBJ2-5	CASSPLAGGPQETQYF	TGTGCCAGCAGTCCATTAGCGGGGGGGCCCCAAGAGACCCAGTACTTC
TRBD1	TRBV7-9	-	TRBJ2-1	CASSPWGQDRVHYNEQFF	TGTGCCAGCAGCCCCTGGGGACAGGACAGGGTACACTACAATGAGCAGTTCTTC
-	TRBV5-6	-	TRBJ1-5	CASSLAGRGGNQPQHF	TGTGCCAGCAGCTTGGCCGGCAGGGGAGGCAATCAGCCCCAGCATTTT
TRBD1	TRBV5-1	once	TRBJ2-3	CASSLGDRGGNTQYF	TGCGCCAGCAGCTTGGGGGACAGGGGAGGGAATACGCAGTATTTT
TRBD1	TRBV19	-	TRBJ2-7	CASSPGTAYEQYF	TGTGCCAGTAGTCCCGGGACAGCCTACGAGCAGTACTTC
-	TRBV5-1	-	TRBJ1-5	CASSMEGYQPQHF	TGCGCCAGCAGCATGGAGGGGTATCAGCCCCAGCATTTT
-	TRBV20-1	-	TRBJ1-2	CSARVGRGYTF	TGCAGTGCTAGAGTCGGGAGGGGCTACACCTTC
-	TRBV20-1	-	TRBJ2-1	CSAQDYNEQFF	TGCAGTGCTCAGGATTACAATGAGCAGTTCTTC
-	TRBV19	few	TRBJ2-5	CASSISTGTLETQYF	TGTGCCAGTAGTATCTCGACAGGCACCCTGGAGACCCAGTACTTC
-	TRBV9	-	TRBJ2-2	CASSAEGYGELFF	TGTGCCAGCAGCGCGGAGGGGTACGGGGAGCTGTTTTTT
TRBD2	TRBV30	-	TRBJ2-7	CAWSTFPRGGKPYEQYF	TGTGCCTGGAGTACCTTCCCTCGGGGGGGTAAGCCCTACGAGCAGTACTTC
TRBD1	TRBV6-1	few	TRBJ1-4	CASSEGQGNEKLFF	TGTGCCAGCAGCGAAGGACAGGGGAATGAAAAACTGTTTTTT
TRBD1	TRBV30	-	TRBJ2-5	CAWSLGTGKETQYF	TGTGCCTGGAGTTTAGGGACAGGGAAAGAGACCCAGTACTTC
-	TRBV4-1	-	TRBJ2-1	CASSPAAATGVYEQFF	TGCGCCAGCAGCCCAGCAGCGGCCACGGGGGTATATGAGCAGTTCTTC
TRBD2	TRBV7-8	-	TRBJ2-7	CASSFSGGLSYEQYF	TGTGCCAGCAGCTTTTCGGGGGGACTCTCCTACGAGCAGTACTTC
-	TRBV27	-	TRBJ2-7	CASSPLFRTYEQYF	TGTGCCAGCAGTCCGCTCTTTAGAACGTACGAGCAGTACTTC
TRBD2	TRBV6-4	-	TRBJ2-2	CASSDIFETSGNTGELFF	TGTGCCAGCAGTGACATATTTGAGACTAGCGGAAACACCGGGGAGCTGTTTTTT
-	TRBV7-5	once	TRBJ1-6	CARSLVVRGSYNSPLHF	TGTGCCAGAAGCTTAGTAGTACGGGGAAGCTATAATTCACCCCTCCACTTT
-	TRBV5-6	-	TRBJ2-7	CASSPTGGEQYF	TGTGCCAGCAGCCCGACAGGAGGCGAGCAGTACTTC
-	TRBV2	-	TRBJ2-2	CASSEGGRGTGELFF	TGTGCCAGCAGTGAGGGGGGGCGGGGGACCGGGGAGCTGTTTTTT
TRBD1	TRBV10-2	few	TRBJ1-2	CASGTGYGYTF	TGCGCCAGCGGGACAGGGTATGGCTACACCTTC
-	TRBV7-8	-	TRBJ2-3	CASSLGGSGSTDTQYF	TGTGCCAGCAGCTTAGGAGGTAGCGGAAGCACAGATACGCAGTATTTT
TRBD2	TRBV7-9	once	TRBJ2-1	CATRVGGSSYNEQFF	TGTGCTACTAGGGTTGGCGGGAGCTCCTACAATGAGCAGTTCTTC
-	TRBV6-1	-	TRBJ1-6	CASSEWGHNNSPLHF	TGTGCCAGCAGTGAGTGGGGACATAATAATTCACCCCTCCACTTT
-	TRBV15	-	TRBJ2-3	CATSRDRGHTDTQYF	TGTGCCACCAGCAGAGATCGAGGGCACACAGATACGCAGTATTTT
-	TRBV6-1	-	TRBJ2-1	CASSEAPGSGNEQFF	TGTGCCAGCAGTGAAGCCCCAGGGTCGGGCAATGAGCAGTTCTTC
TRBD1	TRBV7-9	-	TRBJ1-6	CASRRTGEYNSPLHF	TGTGCCAGCAGGAGGACAGGGGAATATAATTCACCCCTCCACTTT
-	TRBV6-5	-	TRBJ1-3	CASSRNSGNTIYF	TGTGCCAGCAGTCGTAACTCTGGAAACACCATATATTTT
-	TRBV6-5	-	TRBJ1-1	CASSYWGTGLNTEAFF	TGTGCCAGCAGTTATTGGGGAACAGGTTTAAACACTGAAGCTTTCTTT
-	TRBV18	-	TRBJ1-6	CASSPGGGIYNSPLHF	TGTGCCAGCTCACCGGGAGGGGGAATCTATAATTCACCCCTCCACTTT
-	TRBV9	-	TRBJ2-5	CASSGEVGRLQETQYF	TGTGCCAGCAGCGGCGAAGTGGGGAGACTCCAAGAGACCCAGTACTTC
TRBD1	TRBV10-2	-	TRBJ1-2	CASGDRDNYGYTF	TGCGCCAGCGGGGACAGGGATAACTATGGCTACACCTTC
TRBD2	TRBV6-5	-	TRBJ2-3	CASSYTKPGEGDTQYF	TGTGCCAGCAGTTACACAAAACCCGGGGAGGGAGATACGCAGTATTTT
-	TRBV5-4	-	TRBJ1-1	CASSLYGDTEAFF	TGTGCCAGCAGCTTGTACGGAGACACTGAAGCTTTCTTT
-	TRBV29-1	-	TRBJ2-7	CSVAGSYEQYF	TGCAGCGTTGCAGGTTCCTACGAGCAGTACTTC
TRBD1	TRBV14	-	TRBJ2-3	CASSSDRGRITDTQYF	TGTGCCAGCAGCAGCGACAGGGGGAGAATCACAGATACGCAGTATTTT
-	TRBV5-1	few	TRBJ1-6	CASSLEGSEGRGYNSPLHF	TGCGCCAGCAGCTTGGAGGGCTCGGAGGGGAGAGGATATAATTCACCCCTCCACTTT
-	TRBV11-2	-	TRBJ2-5	CASSLDRWAKETQYF	TGTGCCAGCAGCTTAGATCGGTGGGCAAAAGAGACCCAGTACTTC
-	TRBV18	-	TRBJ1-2	CASSSTRITLRGYTF	TGTGCCAGCTCATCTACCCGGATCACCCTGAGGGGCTACACCTTC
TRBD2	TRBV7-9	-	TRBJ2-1	CASTQSGLAHYNEQFF	TGTGCCAGCACCCAGTCGGGACTAGCTCATTACAATGAGCAGTTCTTC
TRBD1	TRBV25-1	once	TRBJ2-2	CASSEWEGQGAGELFF	TGTGCCAGCAGTGAATGGGAGGGACAGGGCGCCGGGGAGCTGTTTTTT
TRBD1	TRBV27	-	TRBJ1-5	CASRGQGTGNQPQHF	TGTGCCAGCAGGGGACAGGGTACGGGCAATCAGCCCCAGCATTTT
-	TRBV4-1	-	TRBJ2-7	CASSHPDTSYEQYF	TGCGCCAGCAGCCATCCCGACACGTCCTACGAGCAGTACTTC
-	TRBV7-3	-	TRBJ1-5	CASSLRWLTAKISNQPQHF	TGTGCCAGCAGCTTAAGGTGGTTAACAGCCAAAATTAGCAATCAGCCCCAGCATTTT
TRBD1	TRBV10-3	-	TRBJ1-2	CAISEWQGAVEGYTF	TGTGCCATCAGTGAGTGGCAGGGGGCCGTGGAGGGCTACACCTTC
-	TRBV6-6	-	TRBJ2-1	CASSPGLLSYNEQFF	TGTGCCAGCAGCCCGGGACTCCTCTCCTACAATGAGCAGTTCTTC
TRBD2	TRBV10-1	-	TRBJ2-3	CASSDPGAGEGTQYF	TGCGCCAGCAGTGACCCGGGAGCGGGAGAGGGTACGCAGTATTTT
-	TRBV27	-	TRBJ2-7	CASSPKLAPNYEQYF	TGTGCCAGCAGTCCTAAGTTAGCGCCTAACTACGAGCAGTACTTC
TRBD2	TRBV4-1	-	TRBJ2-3	CASSQEGEGDTQYF	TGCGCCAGCAGCCAAGAAGGGGAGGGTGATACGCAGTATTTT
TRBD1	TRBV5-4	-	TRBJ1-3	CASSLVLGQGIGNTIYF	TGTGCCAGCAGCTTGGTTTTAGGACAGGGGATCGGAAACACCATATATTTT